This T cell receptor (beta chain) stems from a study of identifying expanded T cells in peripheral blood. Study conclusions and caveats: Clone count variance between roughly two-week samples rose with total template count.

Method: immunoSEQ multiplex PCR; TCRdb's copy keeps in-frame clones and lacks some. The table records some 93,000 clones, roughly 86% of them present only once. This clone was counted only a few times. Its antigen is as yet unknown. The CDR3 is made up of 15 amino acids. The germline gives CDR1 MRHNA, CDR2 SNTAGT. Unmatched junction bases numbered 3, after V lost 6 bases and J lost 0 bases. The source of this sequence is a person aged 18 to 75 in good health. V is TRBV6-4 and J is TRBJ2-3; TRBD2 agrees at 10 bases. The sample comprised blood. For the CDR3, the DNA is TGTGCCAGCAGCGCGACTAGCGGGAGCACAGATACGCAGTATTTT. As protein: CASSATSGSTDTQYF.